The next 16 T cell receptor beta chains were all read from a single sample in a study of sequential checkpoint blockade in melanoma. As to treatment: randomized to nivolumab then ipilimumab (arm A) or the reverse (arm B). This table comes from immunoSEQ multiplex PCR, and its TCRdb copy is limited to in-frame clones, with some not included. This sample has approximately 26,000 clones, with roughly 80% found just once. Here the sequenced sample was CD8+ T cells sorted from blood (inferred from file names), taken from a patient given nivolumab and ipilimumab in sequence. These receptors were collected from a human donor with melanoma.

CDR3: CASSAGAGYEQYF. In nucleotides, the CDR3 is TGTGCCAGCAGCGCCGGGGCGGGGTACGAGCAGTACTTC. The V and J genes are TRBV5-4 and TRBJ2-7; a possible D gene is TRBD2 (6 bases). Deletions cut 4 bases from V and 4 bases from J, with 12 bases between. The CDR3 totals 13 residues. CDR1 SGHNT and CDR2 YYREEE come from the germline V gene (reference sequence).

A few counts support this clone. The gene calls are TRBV28 and TRBJ2-7, with 8 bases that match TRBD2. Germline V gene data show CDR1 as MDHEN and CDR2 as SYDVKM. After removal of 5 bases from V and 3 bases from J, the junction contained 15 bases not matched to a gene. This CDR3 has 17 residues. CDR3 sequence reads: CASSTHSGGSDFYEQYF. In nucleotides, the CDR3 is TGTGCCAGCAGTACCCACTCGGGAGGGTCCGACTTCTACGAGCAGTACTTC.

This chain joins TRBV28 and TRBJ2-2; a weak D match, TRBD1 (6 bases). Germline CDR1 and CDR2: MDHEN and SYDVKM. CDR3 size: 14 residues. Trimming shortened V by 5 bases and J by 1 base, and 8 bases separated the two germline ends. CDR3 DNA sequence: TGTGCCAGCAGTCCGGGACAGAACACCGGGGAGCTGTTTTTT. Translating it yields CASSPGQNTGELFF.

The chain uses TRBV19 and TRBJ2-1; 9 nucleotides agree with TRBD2. There are 16 residues in the CDR3. Germline V gene data show CDR1 as LNHDA and CDR2 as SQIVND (reference sequence). The trim removed 3 bases at V and 4 bases at J, leaving 7 bases unmatched. The CDR3 nucleotides read TGTGCCAGTAGTATTCAGGGCGGGGGGGTATACAATGAGCAGTTCTTC. Residues: CASSIQGGGVYNEQFF.

The V call is TRBV29-1, the J call TRBJ1-4; possible D gene TRBD1, 5 bases. Germline CDR1 SQVTM, CDR2 ANQGSEA. The CDR3 has 13 amino acids. Between the trimmed V and J ends, which lost 4 bases and 8 bases, there was a span of 14 bases. In DNA, the CDR3 is TGCAGCGTTGTGGCCGAGGACAACGAAAAACTGTTTTTT. Its translation: CSVVAEDNEKLFF.

This clone was seen only once. This chain links TRBV7-2 with TRBJ2-3, with 8 bases identical to TRBD2. This CDR3 region has 16 residues. Unmatched junction bases numbered 8, after V lost 2 bases and J lost 4 bases. Germline loops: CDR1 SGHTA, CDR2 FQGNSA. The CDR3 reads CASSLYGRARADTQYF. CDR3 nucleotides: TGTGCCAGCAGCTTATACGGGAGGGCCCGCGCAGATACGCAGTATTTT.

There are a few counts of this clone. V and J are TRBV6-4 and TRBJ1-4; no reliable D call. The V and J ends lost 2 bases and 4 bases respectively, with 11 bases between them. The CDR3 is 15 amino acids. Germline CDR1 reads MRHNA; CDR2 reads SNTAGT. Written as DNA, the CDR3 is TGTGCCAGCAGTGACAAACAGAAACTTAATGAAAAACTGTTTTTT. It specifies CASSDKQKLNEKLFF.

This clone was detected only once. The J gene is TRBJ1-1, the V gene TRBV19; D is ambiguous. The CDR3 sequence is 14 residues long. The V gene lost 7 bases and the J gene lost 0 bases, with 12 bases spanning the gap. CDR1 is LNHDA and CDR2 is SQIVND in the germline V gene (reference sequence). The CDR3 coding sequence is TGTGCCAGTAATCTCCTATCGATGAACACTGAAGCTTTCTTT. Translated, it gives CASNLLSMNTEAFF.

The V gene is TRBV2, the J gene TRBJ2-1, with 10 bases fitting TRBD1. The germline V gene has CDR1 SNHLY and CDR2 FYNNEI. The CDR3 length is 14 residues. Trimming cost V 6 bases and J 15 bases; bases outside gene matches: 14. The CDR3 DNA sequence: TGTGCCAGCAGCAAGGGGACAGGGGCCCCGTATTCGTTCTTC. Its protein product is CASSKGTGAPYSFF.

The chain links TRBV7-2 to TRBJ2-3, with TRBD2 matching 13 bases. Germline assignment: CDR1 SGHTA and CDR2 FQGNSA. Trimming took 5 bases from V and 3 from J; bases not matched to a gene: 11. This CDR3 spans 18 amino acids. CDR3: CASSPWGTSGIRTDTQYF. The DNA for the CDR3 is TGTGCCAGCAGCCCCTGGGGGACTAGCGGGATTAGGACAGATACGCAGTATTTT.

This chain uses TRBV9 with TRBJ2-2, with 11 bases identical to TRBD1. This CDR3 comprises 16 residues. With V trimmed by 4 bases and J by 6 bases, 8 bases remained unmatched. Germline CDR1 reads SGDLS; CDR2 reads YYNGEE. CDR3 sequence reads: CASSKWTGGLAGELFF. The CDR3, as DNA: TGTGCCAGCAGCAAATGGACAGGGGGCTTGGCCGGGGAGCTGTTTTTT. The complete variable domain, with remaining parts taken from reference TRBV9 and TRBJ2-2, reads DSGVTQTPKHLITATGQRVTLRCSPRSGDLSVYWYQQSLDQGLQFLIQYYNGEERAKGNILERFSAQQFPDLHSELNLSSLELGDSALYFCASSKWTGGLAGELFFGEGSRLTVL.

This sequence joins TRBV4-3 and TRBJ1-1; a weak D match, TRBD1 (6 bases). The germline gives CDR1 LGHNA, CDR2 YSLEER. The germline V and J ends were trimmed by 4 bases and 4 bases, with 16 bases remaining between them. The CDR3 length is 15 residues. CDR3 nucleotide sequence: TGCGCCAGCAGCCCCTCAACGGGGGGCGGCACTGAAGCTTTCTTT. Translating gives CASSPSTGGGTEAFF.

The chain links TRBV11-2 to TRBJ1-5; the D is unclear. With 5 bases removed from V and 2 bases from J, the gap between germline ends came to 7 bases. Germline assignment: CDR1 SGHAT and CDR2 FQNNGV. The CDR3 spans 13 residues. DNA for the CDR3: TGTGCCAGCAGCCCGGCGGGCAATCAGCCCCAGCATTTT. Its translation: CASSPAGNQPQHF.

The rearrangement uses TRBV7-8 and TRBJ1-3; D is perhaps TRBD1 (6 bases). The V end lost 2 bases, the J end lost 0 bases, and 14 bases lay between the germline ends. The germline V gene encodes CDR1 SGHVS and CDR2 FQNEAQ. The CDR3 runs 17 residues. In nucleotides, the CDR3 is TGTGCCAGCAGCTTATACGGGGGGCCCAACTCTGGAAACACCATATATTTT. As protein: CASSLYGGPNSGNTIYF. Looking up the rest from reference TRBV7-8 and TRBJ1-3 gives the full variable domain: GAGVSQSPRYKVAKRGQDVALRCDPISGHVSLFWYQQALGQGPEFLTYFQNEAQLDKSGLPSDRFFAERPEGSVSTLKIQRTQQEDSAVYLCASSLYGGPNSGNTIYFGEGSWLTVV.

The chain carries TRBV5-1 and TRBJ2-7; 7 bases match TRBD2. The germline V gene has CDR1 SGHRS and CDR2 YFSETQ. The CDR3 is made up of 14 amino acids. With 2 bases clipped from V and 2 bases from J, the junction kept 4 bases outside the gene matches. The CDR3 loop is CASSFGGSAYEQYF. The CDR3 DNA follows: TGCGCCAGCAGCTTCGGGGGGTCCGCCTACGAGCAGTACTTC. The full variable domain, rest sourced from reference TRBV5-1 and TRBJ2-7, is KAGVTQTPRYLIKTRGQQVTLSCSPISGHRSVSWYQQTPGQGLQFLFEYFSETQRNKGNFPGRFSGRQFSNSRSEMNVSTLELGDSALYLCASSFGGSAYEQYFGPGTRLTVT.

The V and J genes are TRBV5-1 and TRBJ2-7, with TRBD1 matching over 9 bases. The CDR3 contains 15 residues. J lost 1 base, V lost 7 bases, and 9 bases had no gene match. Looked up from germline, CDR1 is SGHRS and CDR2 is YFSETQ. The CDR3 loop reads CASQFRQGDSYEQYF. CDR3 sequence (DNA): TGCGCCAGCCAATTTAGACAGGGGGATTCCTACGAGCAGTACTTC.